This T cell receptor (beta chain) was sequenced during a study of a mutant IDH1 vaccine in newly diagnosed glioma. Across the study: Commencement of vaccination occurred 4-6 weeks following radiotherapy alone, or concurrently with temozolomide cycles. Before enrollment, patients got radiotherapy alone, temozolomide alone, or mostly the combination. Study-wide points: Top peripheral T cell clonotype shifts appeared unrelated to pseudoprogression.

The CDR3 extends over 16 amino acids. Germline-derived CDR1 and CDR2 are SGHRS and YFSETQ. Trimming removed 0 bases at V and 5 bases at J, with 14 bases between. This table comes from immunoSEQ multiplex PCR, and its TCRdb copy is limited to in-frame clones, with some not included. The sample shows roughly 48,000 clones, over 60% of them seen only once. Details on this clone: Its antigen is not identified.

Specified time point: week 35, safety follow-up. Doses consisted of 300 ug of mutant IDH1 20-mer peptide each, paired with topical imiquimod. Eight vaccinations reached patients in weeks 1, 3, 5, 7, 11, 15, 19 and 23. The chain uses TRBV5-1 and TRBJ2-2, with D unresolved. This receptor was obtained from a man between 40 and 49 years old with glioma. The sample in question was PBMCs, obtained from a glioma patient whose treatment included an IDH1 peptide vaccine. The CDR3 reads CASSLAQTVKTGELFF. For the CDR3, the DNA is TGCGCCAGCAGCTTGGCGCAAACCGTCAAGACCGGGGAGCTGTTTTTT.